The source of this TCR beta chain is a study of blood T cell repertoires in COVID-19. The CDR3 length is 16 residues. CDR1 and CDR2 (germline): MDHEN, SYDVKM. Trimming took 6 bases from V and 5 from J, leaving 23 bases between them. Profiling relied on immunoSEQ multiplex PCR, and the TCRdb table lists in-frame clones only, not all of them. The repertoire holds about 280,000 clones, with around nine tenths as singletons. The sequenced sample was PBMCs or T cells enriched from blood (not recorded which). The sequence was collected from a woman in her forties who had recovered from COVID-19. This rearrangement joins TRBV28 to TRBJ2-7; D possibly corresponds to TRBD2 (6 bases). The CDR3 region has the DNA TGTGCCAGCAGGATGGCCACCTACGGGAGCAAAAACGAGCAGTACTTC. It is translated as CASRMATYGSKNEQYF.